The 26 T cell receptor beta chains below were found in one sample sequenced in a study of blood T cell repertoires in COVID-19. Measured with immunoSEQ multiplex PCR; TCRdb has only the in-frame clones, and not every one. Of 230,000 or so clones listed, roughly 87% are singletons. Sequenced input: peripheral blood. The receptors were gathered from a man aged 40-50 years with active or convalescent COVID-19.

The chain is built from TRBV6-5 and TRBJ1-5; D perhaps matches TRBD1 (6 bases). The CDR3 extends over 14 amino acids. Trimming removed 7 bases at V and 0 bases at J, with 10 bases between. Germline V gene lookup returns CDR1 MNHEY and CDR2 SVGAGI. The CDR3 coding sequence is TGTGCCAGCAAGCCGACAGGTAGCAATCAGCCCCAGCATTTT. It specifies CASKPTGSNQPQHF.

The rearrangement joins TRBV19 to TRBJ1-2; D may be TRBD1 (6 bases). The CDR3 extends over 12 amino acids. V lost 2 bases, J lost 8 bases, and 9 bases lay in between. From germline, CDR1 is LNHDA and CDR2 SQIVND (reference sequence). The CDR3 region is CASSITGRGYTF. CDR3 DNA: TGTGCCAGTAGTATAACAGGGCGAGGCTACACCTTC.

The chain uses TRBV5-1 and TRBJ2-3; possible D gene TRBD2, 6 bases. CDR3 size: 14 residues. CDR1 is SGHRS, CDR2 YFSETQ, per germline. The V gene lost 0 bases and the J gene lost 8 bases, with 13 bases spanning the gap. This chain's CDR3 is CASSLEPGVGTQYF. In DNA, the CDR3 is TGCGCCAGCAGCTTGGAACCGGGAGTTGGTACGCAGTATTTT.

This chain links TRBV7-3 with TRBJ2-3, with D possibly being TRBD1 (6 bases). The length of the CDR3 is 14 residues. Per the germline V gene, CDR1 is SGHTA and CDR2 is FQGTGA. V lost 3 bases, J lost 1 base, and 8 bases lay in between. CDR3 residues: CASSFKGGTDTQYF. CDR3 coding DNA: TGTGCCAGCAGCTTTAAGGGGGGCACAGATACGCAGTATTTT.

The rearrangement uses TRBV3-1 (or the pseudogene TRBV3-2) and TRBJ1-3; unclear D gene. This CDR3 contains 16 residues. Trimming removed 4 bases from V and 0 bases from J, with 13 bases in between. CDR1 LGHDT and CDR2 YNNKEL come from the germline V gene (reference sequence). The CDR3 sequence is CASSLPPTYSGNTIYF. The CDR3 coding sequence is TGTGCCAGCAGCCTCCCCCCTACTTACTCTGGAAACACCATATATTTT.

The rearrangement links TRBV18 to TRBJ2-7, with 8 nucleotides matching TRBD2. This CDR3 is built from 17 residues. Germline CDR1 reads KGHSH; CDR2 reads LQKENI. Trimming took 6 bases from V and 1 from J; bases not matched to a gene: 14. The chain's CDR3 is CASSLRGEGLGSYEQYF. The CDR3 DNA reads TGTGCCAGCTCGTTGCGGGGGGAGGGCCTTGGTTCCTACGAGCAGTACTTC.

This chain joins TRBV19 and TRBJ2-2; D may be TRBD1 (6 bases). The germline CDR1 and CDR2 sequences are LNHDA and SQIVND (reference sequence). The CDR3 covers 17 residues. Between the trimmed V and J ends, which lost 3 bases and 6 bases, there was a span of 20 bases. The CDR3 bases are TGTGCCAGTAGTATCGGGGTGGCGGCAGGGGTGGCCGGGGAGCTGTTTTTT. It specifies CASSIGVAAGVAGELFF. Combining the CDR3 with reference TRBV19 and TRBJ2-2 gives the whole variable domain DGGITQSPKYLFRKEGQNVTLSCEQNLNHDAMYWYRQDPGQGLRLIYYSQIVNDFQKGDIAEGYSVSREKKESFPLTVTSAQKNPTAFYLCASSIGVAAGVAGELFFGEGSRLTVL.

The chain employs TRBV28 and TRBJ1-4; 9 bases are a match to TRBD1. V trimming: 10 bases; J trimming: 8 bases; junction bases outside the gene matches: 8. The CDR3 has 13 residues. Germline V gives CDR1 MDHEN, CDR2 SYDVKM. For the CDR3, the DNA is TGTGCCACACAGGGGGCGCGGGAAGAAAAACTGTTTTTT. It encodes CATQGAREEKLFF.

The chain couples TRBV28 to TRBJ1-3, with a tentative D call TRBD1 (6 bases). The CDR3 extends over 13 amino acids. V was pared by 6 bases and J by 8 bases, with 14 bases between. The germline CDR1 and CDR2 sequences are MDHEN and SYDVKM. The CDR3, as DNA: TGTGCCAGCAGCCTAGGGAGGGGGGACACCATATATTTT. It encodes CASSLGRGDTIYF.

V usage is TRBV27 and J usage is TRBJ1-3; D is unclear. The CDR3 consists of 15 residues. V lost 11 bases, J lost 2 bases, and 19 bases lay in between. The germline V gene has CDR1 MNHEY and CDR2 SMNVEV (reference sequence). The CDR3 nucleotides read TGTGCCGGCCCCCTGGGGAGGGTGGCTGGAAACACCATATATTTT. Its translation is CAGPLGRVAGNTIYF.

In this sample, this clone turned up a few times. V usage is TRBV2 and J usage is TRBJ1-2; D is possibly TRBD1 (5 bases). This CDR3 is built from 14 residues. In germline, CDR1 is SNHLY, CDR2 FYNNEI. The ends were cut back, 6 bases at V and 1 base at J, with 12 bases in the middle. Written as DNA, the CDR3 is TGTGCCAGCAGCAGACAGCTCCTTAACTATGGCTACACCTTC. Translation: CASSRQLLNYGYTF.

The chain couples TRBV19 to TRBJ2-1; possible D gene TRBD2, 6 bases. Germline V gene sequence: CDR1 LNHDA, CDR2 SQIVND (reference sequence). CDR3 size: 16 residues. V was shortened by 6 bases and J by 2 bases, with 17 bases between the two germline ends. Here the CDR3 DNA reads TGTGCCAGTAGCAAGAGCGAACTAGCAGCCTACAATGAGCAGTTCTTC. Translating it yields CASSKSELAAYNEQFF.

The chain recombines TRBV7-6 with TRBJ1-1; 7 bases are shared with TRBD1. Losses at the gene ends were 1 base for V and 4 bases for J; bases not matched to a gene: 6. Germline V CDR1 and CDR2: SGHVS, FNYEAQ. The CDR3 has 15 amino acids. The CDR3 here is CASSLGTGALTEAFF. CDR3 bases: TGTGCCAGCAGCTTAGGCACAGGGGCCCTCACTGAAGCTTTCTTT.

This clone was seen just once. The chain couples TRBV13 to TRBJ2-4; TRBD1 might be the D (6 bases). The V end was cut by 3 bases, the J end by 0 bases, with 12 bases between. This CDR3 spans 16 amino acids. Per germline, CDR1 PRHDT and CDR2 FYEKMQ (reference sequence). The CDR3 region is CASSFYRDLAKNIQYF. In DNA form, the CDR3 reads TGTGCCAGCAGCTTTTACAGGGATTTAGCCAAAAACATTCAGTACTTC.

The rearrangement joins TRBV5-1 to TRBJ2-1, with a tentative D call TRBD1 (6 bases). The germline CDR1 and CDR2 sequences are SGHRS and YFSETQ. There are 14 residues in the CDR3. The V end was cut by 4 bases, the J end by 3 bases, with 11 bases between. For the CDR3, the DNA is TGCGCCAGCAGCGGGGGCCCCCTCTACAATGAGCAGTTCTTC. Translated, it gives CASSGGPLYNEQFF.

This clone appeared a single time. The rearrangement joins TRBV12-5 to TRBJ2-7; possible D gene TRBD1, 5 bases. Trimming took 2 bases from V and 2 from J, leaving 22 bases between them. The germline V gene encodes CDR1 LGHNT and CDR2 FRNRAP. The CDR3 loop spans 18 amino acids. The DNA for the CDR3 is TGTGCTAGTGGTTTGAGTCCGGCAGGGCACTCCCCACCCTACGAGCAGTACTTC. Its translation: CASGLSPAGHSPPYEQYF.

The CDR3 loop reads CASSLGQQGGGYTF. The CDR3 DNA follows: TGTGCCAGCAGCTTGGGGCAACAGGGGGGCGGCTACACCTTC. The J gene is TRBJ1-2, the V gene TRBV5-6; 8 bases are shared with TRBD1. The CDR3 sequence is 14 residues long. With 0 bases clipped from V and 8 bases from J, the junction kept 6 bases outside the gene matches. Germline loops: CDR1 SGHDT, CDR2 YYEEEE.

The V call is TRBV29-1, the J call TRBJ2-7; 12 bases match TRBD1. The CDR3 sequence is 14 residues long. J was trimmed by 3 bases and V by 7 bases; bases with no gene match: 7. CDR1 and CDR2 from the germline V gene are SQVTM and ANQGSEA. CDR3 loop: CSAGGQGAFYEQYF. The DNA of the CDR3 is TGCAGCGCTGGGGGACAGGGGGCCTTCTACGAGCAGTACTTC.

The gene calls are TRBV18 and TRBJ2-7; 8 bases align to TRBD1. The CDR3 is 15 amino acids. The germline CDR1 and CDR2 sequences are KGHSH and LQKENI. The V segment lost 2 bases and the J segment 0 bases; nucleotides outside the gene matches: 3. CDR3 sequence (DNA): TGTGCCAGCTCACCAACCGGGACAGGCTCCTACGAGCAGTACTTC. This sequence encodes CASSPTGTGSYEQYF.

The chain uses TRBV28 and TRBJ1-5; possible D gene TRBD1, 6 bases. The V gene's germline CDR1 is MDHEN and CDR2 SYDVKM. The ends were cut back, 7 bases at V and 4 bases at J, with 14 bases in the middle. The CDR3 length is 14 residues. Here the CDR3 reads CASNQGNFNQPQHF. The CDR3 DNA follows: TGTGCCAGCAATCAGGGGAACTTTAATCAGCCCCAGCATTTT.

This clone is a singleton in its sample. Here the CDR3 reads CASSVTVHYEQYF. The CDR3 DNA sequence: TGTGCCAGCAGCGTTACGGTTCACTACGAGCAGTACTTC. The rearrangement links TRBV9 to TRBJ2-7; D is unclear. Germline values: CDR1 SGDLS, CDR2 YYNGEE. The CDR3 spans 13 residues. Trimming pared 2 bases from V and 3 bases from J, leaving 9 bases between.

The CDR3 region is CASSALLTGGMNTEAFF. CDR3 in DNA: TGTGCCAGCAGCGCCCTATTGACAGGGGGAATGAACACTGAAGCTTTCTTT. The rearrangement uses TRBV5-6 and TRBJ1-1; 9 positions match TRBD1. Germline lookup yields CDR1 SGHDT and CDR2 YYEEEE. Trimming removed 4 bases from V and 0 bases from J; junction bases left unmatched: 10. The CDR3 totals 17 residues.

This chain connects TRBV5-6 to TRBJ1-1, with D hard to call. The germline gives CDR1 SGHDT, CDR2 YYEEEE. The V gene lost 1 base and the J gene lost 7 bases, with 11 bases spanning the gap. The CDR3 sequence is 13 residues long. This CDR3 reads CASSLRSRGEAFF. In nucleotides, the CDR3 is TGTGCCAGCAGCTTGCGGAGCCGCGGTGAAGCTTTCTTT.

The chain combines TRBV5-4 with TRBJ1-5, with a tentative D call TRBD1 (5 bases). The germline gives CDR1 SGHNT, CDR2 YYREEE (reference sequence). The CDR3 covers 15 residues. Trimming shortened V by 2 bases and J by 1 base, and 10 bases separated the two germline ends. The CDR3 DNA reads as TGTGCCAGCAGCTTAGGAGGGACGAGCAATCAGCCCCAGCATTTT. Protein: CASSLGGTSNQPQHF. Filled out from reference TRBV5-4 and TRBJ1-5, the complete variable domain reads ETGVTQSPTHLIKTRGQQVTLRCSSQSGHNTVSWYQQALGQGPQFIFQYYREEENGRGNFPPRFSGLQFPNYSSELNVNALELDDSALYLCASSLGGTSNQPQHFGDGTRLSIL.

This chain uses TRBV9 with TRBJ1-5, with 8 bases matching TRBD1. V trimming: 3 bases; J trimming: 5 bases; junction bases outside the gene matches: 4. Germline V gene data show CDR1 as SGDLS and CDR2 as YYNGEE. The CDR3 length is 14 residues. CDR3 residues: CASSAGTGYQPQHF. As DNA, the CDR3 is TGTGCCAGCAGCGCCGGGACAGGTTATCAGCCCCAGCATTTT.

The chain has TRBV14 and TRBJ2-7, with 8 bases matching TRBD2. Per the germline V gene, CDR1 is SGHDN and CDR2 is FVKESK. Germline trimming cut 1 base from V and 6 bases from J; bases unmatched to any gene: 8. This CDR3 has 15 amino acids. In DNA, the CDR3 is TGTGCCAGCAGCCAAGTCGGGACGGGAGGGGGCGAGCAGTACTTC. This codes for CASSQVGTGGGEQYF.